One sample yielded the 30 T cell receptor beta chains listed below, sequenced in a study of T-cell memory formation after mild COVID-19 (dated by TCRdb to about 2021). The library was prepared using 5' RACE. Reads for this sample came from an Illumina NovaSeq 6000. The raw public data were reprocessed by TCRdb itself: fastp quality trimming at Q25, MiXCR clonotype calling, in-frame beta chains only. Identical CDR3 proteins give one entry, which carries the most common genes and DNA. In this sample the table shows approximately 300,000 distinct CDR3 sequences, roughly 15% of which occur a single time. The ten largest clones take up approximately 23% of the sample. Specimen: PBMCs or a T cell subset sorted from them (not recorded which). These TCRs come from a man aged 18 to 30 who had mild COVID-19 (a few samples of this study predate the infection). The sample titles of this study are shuffled in the database, so cell type and time point are left out; the donor was told from shared clones.

In its sample, this clonotype was seen a few times. J is TRBJ2-7 and V is TRBV4-2, with a weak D call TRBD2 (6 bases). V lost 1 base and J lost 0, with 13 bases in between. The V gene's germline CDR1 is LGHNA and CDR2 YNFKEQ. This CDR3 has 16 amino acids. The CDR3 DNA reads TGTGCCAGCAGCCAAGCTCGGGACTCGAGCTCCTACGAGCAGTACTTC. It translates to CASSQARDSSSYEQYF.

In its sample, this clonotype was seen a few times. The genes are TRBV5-4 and TRBJ2-1, with a weak D call TRBD2 (5 bases). V was cut by 0 bases and J by 8 bases, with 12 bases left in between. The CDR3 is 14 amino acids. The germline V gene encodes CDR1 SGHNT and CDR2 YYREEE (reference sequence). CDR3 nucleotide sequence: TGTGCCAGCAGCTTGGATGCCTCGGGGTATGAGCAGTTCTTC. It encodes CASSLDASGYEQFF.

This clonotype was observed a handful of times. V usage is TRBV7-6 and J usage is TRBJ2-2; 12 bases fit TRBD2. CDR3 length: 20 amino acids. Trimming took 1 base from V and 0 from J; bases not matched to a gene: 9. From germline, CDR1 is SGHVS and CDR2 FNYEAQ. The CDR3 sequence is CASSLVLAGGLTPNTGELFF. CDR3 nucleotide sequence: TGTGCCAGCAGCTTAGTACTAGCGGGGGGCCTCACCCCGAACACCGGGGAGCTGTTTTTT.

The rearrangement links TRBV29-1 to TRBJ2-1; D is ambiguous. The CDR3 is 11 amino acids. Germline loops: CDR1 SQVTM, CDR2 ANQGSEA. Trimming cost V 8 bases and J 8 bases, with 13 bases left between them. CDR3 DNA sequence: TGCAGCTCCTCCCCCTTTGATGAGCAGTTCTTC. Translation: CSSSPFDEQFF.

The J gene is TRBJ2-2, the V gene TRBV29-1; D remains ambiguous. The germline gives CDR1 SQVTM, CDR2 ANQGSEA. The CDR3 runs 13 residues. Trimming pared 4 bases from V and 7 bases from J, leaving 13 bases between. CDR3 DNA sequence: TGCAGCGTTGGCAACTATGAGTACGGGGAGCTGTTTTTT. Amino acids: CSVGNYEYGELFF.

The chain carries TRBV27 and TRBJ1-6, with D uncertain. Germline values: CDR1 MNHEY, CDR2 SMNVEV (reference sequence). Trimming left V 6 bases short and J 4 bases short, with 7 bases between. The CDR3 consists of 13 residues. The CDR3 bases are TGTGCCAGCAGCCGACATTATAATTCACCCCTCCACTTT. It specifies CASSRHYNSPLHF.

The J gene is TRBJ1-1, the V gene TRBV7-6; D remains unclear. V gave up 2 bases and J gave up 3 bases, with 10 bases separating them. The CDR3 has 14 amino acids. CDR1 is SGHVS, CDR2 FNYEAQ, per germline. The CDR3 here is CASSLLSRDTEAFF. The CDR3 DNA reads TGTGCCAGCAGCTTACTATCTCGGGACACTGAAGCTTTCTTT.

This chain links TRBV4-3 with TRBJ2-3; 7 bases match TRBD1. Per germline, CDR1 LGHNA and CDR2 YSLEER. This CDR3 has 16 amino acids. The V gene end was trimmed by 4 bases and the J gene end by 7 bases; junction bases not matched to a gene: 14. The CDR3 here is CASSPDLNFRGYTQYF. CDR3 nucleotide sequence: TGCGCCAGCAGCCCAGATCTTAATTTCAGGGGGTATACGCAGTATTTT.

The V and J genes are TRBV18 and TRBJ1-1; D is uncertain. Germline lookup yields CDR1 KGHSH and CDR2 LQKENI. The V end was cut by 3 bases, the J end by 2 bases, with 7 bases between. The CDR3 is made up of 13 amino acids. The CDR3 reads CASSPWVNTEAFF. CDR3 bases: TGTGCCAGCTCACCTTGGGTCAACACTGAAGCTTTCTTT.

J is TRBJ1-5 and V is TRBV7-2; maybe TRBD1 (6 bases). The CDR3 is made up of 12 amino acids. In germline, CDR1 is SGHTA, CDR2 FQGNSA. V was shortened by 1 base and J by 10 bases, with 8 bases between the two germline ends. As DNA, the CDR3 is TGTGCCAGCAGCTTAGGGGGGGCTCCCCAGCATTTT. It codes for CASSLGGAPQHF.

This clonotype has more than one count but fewer than ten. The chain couples TRBV28 to TRBJ1-5; D might be TRBD1 (5 bases). The CDR3 contains 14 residues. The germline CDR1 and CDR2 sequences are MDHEN and SYDVKM. The ends were cut back, 5 bases at V and 5 bases at J, with 13 bases in the middle. CDR3 in amino acids: CASSTQRGYQPQHF. Here the CDR3 DNA reads TGTGCCAGCAGTACCCAGAGGGGTTATCAGCCCCAGCATTTT.

This chain connects TRBV18 to TRBJ2-7; 9 positions match TRBD1. Germline V CDR1 and CDR2: KGHSH, LQKENI. V shed 3 bases and J 5 bases; nucleotides not matched to a gene: 2. The CDR3 is 13 amino acids. The chain's CDR3 is CASSPGQGNEQYV. CDR3 nucleotide sequence: TGTGCCAGCTCACCGGGACAGGGAAACGAGCAGTACGTC.

This clonotype turned up a few times. CDR3 coding DNA: TGCAGTGGGTGGGACAGGGCGAATTACGAGCAGTACTTC. Translation: CSGWDRANYEQYF. The chain joins TRBV20-1 to TRBJ2-7; 9 bases line up with TRBD1. The CDR3 length is 13 residues. V lost 7 bases and J lost 4; bases outside the gene matches: 8. Germline V lookup: CDR1 DFQATT, CDR2 SNEGSKA (reference sequence).

V usage is TRBV4-3 and J usage is TRBJ2-3; D is unresolved. Looked up from germline, CDR1 is LGHNA and CDR2 is YSLEER. The CDR3 is 14 amino acids. Here the CDR3 reads CAASSRDAGDTQYF. The CDR3 bases are TGCGCTGCCAGCAGCAGAGACGCCGGAGATACGCAGTATTTT.

This clonotype came up a few times. The chain employs TRBV6-2 or TRBV6-3 and TRBJ1-2; TRBD1 matches 7 bases. Trimming took 6 bases from V and 7 from J; bases not matched to a gene: 11. This CDR3 is built from 14 residues. The germline gives CDR1 MNHEY, CDR2 SVGEGT. The CDR3 nucleotides are TGTGCCAGCAGCTCGGGACAGCGAGCAGGTGGCTACACCTTC. Translated, it gives CASSSGQRAGGYTF.

This clonotype was counted between two and nine times. The chain has TRBV20-1 and TRBJ1-2, with 9 bases fitting TRBD1. Trimming cost V 6 bases and J 5 bases; bases outside gene matches: 10. Germline assignment: CDR1 DFQATT and CDR2 SNEGSKA (reference sequence). The CDR3 is made up of 14 amino acids. CDR3 in DNA: TGCAGTGCCCCCTGTCTGGACAGGGGTTATGGCTACACCTTC. This sequence encodes CSAPCLDRGYGYTF.

This clonotype was seen many times. The CDR3 DNA is TGTGCCAGCGGCCCGGGGTCCTACGAGCAGTACTTC. Translating it yields CASGPGSYEQYF. The rearrangement uses TRBV12-3 or TRBV12-4 and TRBJ2-7; D is perhaps TRBD2 (5 bases). Trimming shortened V by 8 bases and J by 1 base, and 9 bases separated the two germline ends. This CDR3 comprises 12 residues.

The chain is built from TRBV11-2 and TRBJ2-7, with unresolved D. CDR1 and CDR2 (germline): SGHAT, FQNNGV. This CDR3 spans 13 amino acids. Trimming removed 1 base from V and 7 bases from J, with 11 bases in between. This CDR3 reads CASSLGISWEQYF. CDR3 sequence (DNA): TGTGCCAGCAGCTTAGGGATCTCCTGGGAGCAGTACTTC.

The rearrangement links TRBV6-5 to TRBJ2-6; unclear D gene. The V gene lost 6 bases and the J gene lost 0 bases, with 9 bases spanning the gap. Germline loops: CDR1 MNHEY, CDR2 SVGAGI. This CDR3 spans 15 amino acids. CDR3 residues: CASSSPHSGANVLTF. The CDR3 nucleotides read TGTGCCAGCAGCTCCCCCCACTCTGGGGCCAACGTCCTGACTTTC.

This clonotype has just a few counts. This sequence joins TRBV7-9 and TRBJ2-3, with D perhaps matching TRBD1 (6 bases). Trimming stripped 5 bases from V and 6 bases from J, with 21 bases between. CDR1 and CDR2 from the germline V gene are SEHNR and FQNEAQ (reference sequence). This CDR3 has 16 amino acids. Here the CDR3 reads CASSLPWGQGSDTQYF. For the CDR3, the DNA is TGTGCCAGCAGCCTCCCTTGGGGGCAAGGTTCCGATACGCAGTATTTT.

The chain links TRBV7-3 to TRBJ2-1; D is unresolved. The CDR3 contains 15 residues. Germline V lookup: CDR1 SGHTA, CDR2 FQGTGA. V lost 1 base to trimming and J lost 9 bases, with 16 bases between them. The CDR3 protein is CASSLIRSSVGEQFF. CDR3 sequence (DNA): TGTGCCAGCAGCTTAATACGATCGAGCGTGGGTGAGCAGTTCTTC.

The rearrangement links TRBV6-2 or TRBV6-3 to TRBJ1-2; tentative D call: TRBD1 (5 bases). Trimming removed 10 bases from V and 2 bases from J, with 14 bases in between. CDR1 is MNHEY and CDR2 is SVGEGT in the germline V gene. The CDR3 extends over 13 amino acids. Here the CDR3 DNA reads TGTGCCACCGGCGGGGGTACAAACTATGGCTACACCTTC. This encodes CATGGGTNYGYTF.

The chain is built from TRBV6-2 or TRBV6-3 and TRBJ2-4, with 8 positions matching TRBD1. Looked up from germline, CDR1 is MNHEY and CDR2 is SVGEGT. V was clipped by 6 bases and J by 2 bases; unmatched bases: 9. CDR3 length equals 16 residues. The CDR3 region has the DNA TGTGCCAGCAGGGGGGACAGGACGTTGACCAAAAACATTCAGTACTTC. Amino acid sequence: CASRGDRTLTKNIQYF.

This clonotype was counted between two and nine times. The CDR3 bases are TGTGCCAGCAGCTTGGGTATTAGCGGGGGTTACAATGAGCAGTTCTTC. This translates into CASSLGISGGYNEQFF. The J gene is TRBJ2-1, the V gene TRBV11-2; 9 positions match TRBD2. Germline V gene lookup returns CDR1 SGHAT and CDR2 FQNNGV. The V gene end was trimmed by 3 bases and the J gene end by 4 bases; junction bases not matched to a gene: 7. The CDR3 has 16 amino acids. The complete variable domain, with remaining parts taken from reference TRBV11-2 and TRBJ2-1, reads EAGVAQSPRYKIIEKRQSVAFWCNPISGHATLYWYQQILGQGPKLLIQFQNNGVVDDSQLPKDRFSAERLKGVDSTLKIQPAKLEDSAVYLCASSLGISGGYNEQFFGPGTRLTVL.

The CDR3, as DNA: TGTGCCATCAGTGGGGGAGATACGCAGTATTTT. Its translation: CAISGGDTQYF. The chain is built from TRBV10-3 and TRBJ2-3; D unresolved. The CDR3 contains 11 residues. Germline V CDR1 and CDR2: ENHRY, SYGVKD. V was pared by 4 bases and J by 5 bases, with 4 bases between.

This clonotype was found many times. This chain connects TRBV7-2 to TRBJ2-7; the D is unclear. This CDR3 contains 13 residues. Germline loops: CDR1 SGHTA, CDR2 FQGNSA. Trimming stripped 7 bases from V and 7 bases from J, with 17 bases between. The CDR3 sequence: CASTRYVAKEQYF. CDR3 sequence (DNA): TGTGCCAGCACCAGATACGTCGCTAAGGAGCAGTACTTC.

In this sample, this clonotype turned up a few times. The chain uses TRBV5-5 and TRBJ2-2; D tentatively fits TRBD1 or TRBD2 (5 bases each). Trimming pared 1 base from V and 1 base from J, leaving 14 bases between. There are 17 residues in the CDR3. Per germline, CDR1 SGHKS and CDR2 YYEKEE (reference sequence). The CDR3 region is CASSLTSTGRNTGELFF. In DNA, the CDR3 is TGTGCCAGCAGCTTGACGTCTACGGGACGGAACACCGGGGAGCTGTTTTTT.

This clonotype was observed at least ten times. The chain carries TRBV7-2 and TRBJ2-3; D possibly corresponds to TRBD1 (5 bases). V shed 5 bases and J shed 0 bases, with 9 bases lying between them. The CDR3 loop spans 14 amino acids. CDR1 and CDR2 from the germline V gene are SGHTA and FQGNSA. The CDR3 is CASSLRQSTDTQYF. CDR3 nucleotide sequence: TGTGCCAGCAGCCTACGACAGAGCACAGATACGCAGTATTTT.

The rearrangement uses TRBV5-1 and TRBJ2-5, with 11 bases fitting TRBD1. The CDR3 runs to 16 residues. The germline V gene encodes CDR1 SGHRS and CDR2 YFSETQ. Losses at the gene ends were 4 bases for V and 5 bases for J; bases not matched to a gene: 10. The CDR3 loop reads CASSRAGTGGVETQYF. The CDR3 bases are TGCGCCAGCAGCCGAGCCGGGACAGGGGGTGTGGAGACCCAGTACTTC.

This chain links TRBV9 with TRBJ2-2; 11 bases agree with TRBD2. After removal of 3 bases from V and 0 bases from J, the junction contained 1 base not matched to a gene. CDR3 length: 16 residues. Germline CDR1 reads SGDLS; CDR2 reads YYNGEE. CDR3 sequence reads: CASSGGLAANTGELFF. Here the CDR3 DNA reads TGTGCCAGCAGCGGGGGACTAGCGGCGAACACCGGGGAGCTGTTTTTT.